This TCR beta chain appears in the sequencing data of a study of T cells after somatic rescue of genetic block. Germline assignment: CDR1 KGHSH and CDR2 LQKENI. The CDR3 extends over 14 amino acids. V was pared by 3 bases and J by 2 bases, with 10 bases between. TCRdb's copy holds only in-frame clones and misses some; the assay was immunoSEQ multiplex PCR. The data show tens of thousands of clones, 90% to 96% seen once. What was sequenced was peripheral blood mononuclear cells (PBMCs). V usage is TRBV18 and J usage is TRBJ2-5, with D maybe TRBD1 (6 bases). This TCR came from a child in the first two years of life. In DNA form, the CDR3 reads TGTGCCAGCTCACCCCGGGACAAACAAGAGACCCAGTACTTC. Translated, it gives CASSPRDKQETQYF.